What follows are 23 T cell receptor beta chains derived from one specimen sequenced in a study of metastatic and nonmetastatic thyroid tumors. Ahead of thyroid surgery, no patient had received treatment of any kind. TCRdb re-clonotyped the PCR reads via MiXCR. The sample includes about 39,000 clones, approximately 19% of them seen just once. Sequences were obtained from blood. These receptors all stem from a female donor with papillary thyroid cancer or a benign thyroid nodule (not recorded which). Some clones in this sample may be carry-over from other donors' samples.

The V gene is TRBV6-2 or TRBV6-3, the J gene TRBJ2-7; 7 positions match TRBD1. V trimming: 0 bases; J trimming: 0 bases; junction bases outside the gene matches: 5. The CDR3 has 16 residues. CDR1 MNHEY and CDR2 SVGEGT come from the germline V gene. CDR3 nucleotides: TGTGCCAGCAGTTACTCGCGCAGGGGGAGCTCCTACGAGCAGTACTTC. This codes for CASSYSRRGSSYEQYF.

The sample holds many counts of this clone. The chain is built from TRBV18 and TRBJ1-5, with TRBD1 matching 11 bases. V lost 6 bases and J lost 6; bases outside the gene matches: 4. From germline, CDR1 is KGHSH and CDR2 LQKENI. The CDR3 has 14 residues. CDR3 nucleotides: TGTGCCAGCTCTGCGGGACAGGGGGGTCAGCCCCAGCATTTT. Its protein product is CASSAGQGGQPQHF.

At least ten counts were recorded for this clone. At the DNA level, this CDR3 is encoded by other sequences in the same sample as well. This chain joins TRBV11-2 and TRBJ2-5, with D hard to call. This CDR3 contains 11 residues. Trimming cost V 7 bases and J 0 bases, with 3 bases left between them. Germline lookup yields CDR1 SGHAT and CDR2 FQNNGV. CDR3 sequence (DNA): TGTGCCAGCACCCACCAAGAGACCCAGTACTTC. Protein product: CASTHQETQYF. Variable domain in full (rest from reference TRBV11-2 and TRBJ2-5): EAGVAQSPRYKIIEKRQSVAFWCNPISGHATLYWYQQILGQGPKLLIQFQNNGVVDDSQLPKDRFSAERLKGVDSTLKIQPAKLEDSAVYLCASTHQETQYFGPGTRLLVL.

There are many counts of this clone. A much larger clone differs from this one at a single base, so this may be a read error. CDR3 DNA: TGTGCCAGCAGTTACACCATAGATACGCAGTATTTT. It specifies CASSYTIDTQYF. The chain is built from TRBV6-5 and TRBJ2-3; D is unresolved. Looked up from germline, CDR1 is MNHEY and CDR2 is SVGAGI. V was shortened by 2 bases and J by 5 bases, with 5 bases between the two germline ends. The CDR3 sequence is 12 residues long.

This clone has ten or more counts. This clone may be a read error of a much larger clone one base away. This chain uses TRBV6-2 or TRBV6-3 with TRBJ2-2; the match to TRBD2 covers 10 bases. Germline trimming cut 6 bases from V and 4 bases from J; bases unmatched to any gene: 8. This CDR3 contains 16 residues. From germline, CDR1 is MNHEY and CDR2 SVGEGT. The CDR3 nucleotides are TGTGCCAGCAGCCCGGGACTAGCGTGGTTCACCGGGGAGCTGTTTTTT. It encodes CASSPGLAWFTGELFF.

In this sample, this clone turned up many times. This chain joins TRBV9 and TRBJ2-7; 7 bases map to TRBD1. Per the germline V gene, CDR1 is SGDLS and CDR2 is YYNGEE. The CDR3 consists of 14 residues. The V and J ends lost 0 bases and 2 bases, in that order; junction bases with no gene match: 2. As DNA, the CDR3 is TGTGCCAGCAGCGTAGCGACAGGGACCTACGAGCAGTACTTC. This gives the protein CASSVATGTYEQYF.

The chain combines TRBV9 with TRBJ2-5; D unclear. The CDR3 loop spans 15 amino acids. Germline V gene sequence: CDR1 SGDLS, CDR2 YYNGEE. The V and J ends lost 0 bases and 0 bases respectively, with 9 bases between them. The CDR3 coding sequence is TGTGCCAGCAGCGTAGCCCACTCCCACCAAGAGACCCAGTACTTC. It specifies CASSVAHSHQETQYF.

This clone has at least ten counts. This sequence joins TRBV4-1 and TRBJ2-1, with 10 positions matching TRBD2. The J segment lost 1 base and the V segment lost 4 bases, leaving 4 bases of the junction unmatched. The CDR3 has 16 amino acids. Germline V gene sequence: CDR1 MGHRA, CDR2 YSYEKL. CDR3 residues: CASSPQAGGSYNEQFF. DNA for the CDR3: TGCGCCAGCAGCCCACAAGCGGGAGGGTCCTACAATGAGCAGTTCTTC.

Comment on this clone: The junction does not match germline at one end; this may be a read error. The chain combines TRBV6-2 or TRBV6-3 with TRBJ2-6; D unresolved. The CDR3 sequence is 15 residues long. Germline V CDR1 and CDR2: MNHEY, SVGEGT. CDR3 coding DNA: TGTGCCAGAAGTCCCGTGGGATCTGGGGACAACGTCCTGACTTTC. Protein: CARSPVGSGDNVLTF.

This clone was detected many times. V gene TRBV12-3 or TRBV12-4 combines with J gene TRBJ1-6; D is perhaps TRBD1 (5 bases). The CDR3 has 13 amino acids. With 7 bases removed from V and 10 bases from J, the gap between germline ends came to 14 bases. CDR3: CASTATEGSPLHF. In nucleotides, the CDR3 is TGTGCCAGCACCGCGACAGAGGGCTCACCCCTCCACTTT.

This clone was detected many times. The J gene is TRBJ2-1, the V gene TRBV5-1, with 9 bases fitting TRBD2. Unmatched junction bases numbered 15, after V lost 2 bases and J lost 6 bases. CDR1 and CDR2 (germline): SGHRS, YFSETQ. CDR3 length: 18 residues. The DNA for the CDR3 is TGCGCCAGCAGCTTTAAGGGTGCGGGAGGGCTAAACTTCAATGAGCAGTTCTTC. It yields the protein CASSFKGAGGLNFNEQFF.

This clone was seen at least ten times. Other DNA sequences of this sample code for an identical CDR3. The V call is TRBV7-2, the J call TRBJ2-5; the D is unclear. The CDR3 has 13 residues. Deletions cut 1 base from V and 2 bases from J, with 5 bases between. Per germline, CDR1 SGHTA and CDR2 FQGNSA. Here the CDR3 DNA reads TGTGCCAGCAGCTTAGTCGCACAAGAGACCCAGTACTTC. This translates into CASSLVAQETQYF.

CDR3: CASSLDRENSPLHF. For the CDR3, the DNA is TGTGCCAGCAGCTTAGATCGGGAGAATTCACCCCTCCACTTT. This rearrangement joins TRBV11-2 to TRBJ1-6; no firm D call. The V gene lost 0 bases and the J gene lost 7 bases, with 7 bases spanning the gap. Germline V gives CDR1 SGHAT, CDR2 FQNNGV. The CDR3 extends over 14 amino acids.

This clone was found many times. CDR3 amino acids: CASRQLSYNEQFF. The CDR3 DNA is TGTGCCAGTCGACAGTTATCCTACAATGAGCAGTTCTTC. V and J are TRBV19 and TRBJ2-1; possible D gene TRBD1, 5 bases. This CDR3 is 13 amino acids long. Trimming took off 8 bases at V and 1 base at J, with 9 bases between the two ends. Germline-derived CDR1 and CDR2 are LNHDA and SQIVND (reference sequence).

This clone appeared a few times. The gene calls are TRBV12-5 and TRBJ2-1; a possible D gene is TRBD1 (6 bases). V was trimmed by 7 bases and J by 7 bases, leaving 17 bases between them. Germline CDR1 reads LGHNT; CDR2 reads FRNRAP. The CDR3 extends over 14 amino acids. CDR3 bases: TGTGCTAGTGCCTCAGGGGTTGTGCGTAATGAGCAGTTCTTC. This sequence encodes CASASGVVRNEQFF.

This clone has a count of ten or more. A read error may produce the germline difference seen at one junction end. The rearrangement joins TRBV7-7 to TRBJ2-5; no reliable D call. The CDR3 runs 15 residues. Germline CDR1 SSHAT, CDR2 FNYEAQ (reference sequence). The CDR3 sequence is CASSPGSYGIETQYF. CDR3 coding DNA: TGTGCTAGCAGCCCCGGCAGCTACGGAATAGAGACCCAGTACTTC.

This clone was counted ten times or more. The CDR3 sequence: CATSRDPGGLDAGELFF. The DNA of the CDR3 is TGTGCCACCAGCAGAGATCCAGGGGGACTCGACGCCGGGGAGCTGTTTTTT. This chain connects TRBV15 to TRBJ2-2; D is possibly TRBD1 (7 bases). The germline V and J ends were trimmed by 0 bases and 6 bases, with 17 bases remaining between them. There are 17 residues in the CDR3. From germline, CDR1 is LNHNV and CDR2 YYDKDF (reference sequence).

This clone has a count of ten or more. The chain uses TRBV15 and TRBJ1-4; TRBD1 is a possible D gene (5 bases). This CDR3 spans 17 amino acids. Looked up from germline, CDR1 is LNHNV and CDR2 is YYDKDF (reference sequence). V dropped 0 bases and J dropped 1 base, with 12 bases sitting between them. CDR3 loop: CATSRDSGGGTNEKLFF. In DNA, the CDR3 is TGTGCCACCAGCAGAGATTCGGGGGGTGGAACTAATGAAAAACTGTTTTTT.

Only one count was recorded for this clone. A read error is possible here, since a much larger clone lies one base away. The DNA for the CDR3 is TGCGCCAGCAGTCCACGGGGACGAGCGGGAGGGGGTCCAGATACGCAGTATTTT. Its translation is CASSPRGRAGGGPDTQYF. The J gene is TRBJ2-3, the V gene TRBV5-1; 10 bases align to TRBD2. Germline values: CDR1 SGHRS, CDR2 YFSETQ. CDR3 length: 18 residues. The J segment lost 4 bases and the V segment lost 5 bases, leaving 16 bases of the junction unmatched. Full variable domain (remainder filled in from reference TRBV5-1 and TRBJ2-3): KAGVTQTPRYLIKTRGQQVTLSCSPISGHRSVSWYQQTPGQGLQFLFEYFSETQRNKGNFPGRFSGRQFSNSRSEMNVSTLELGDSALYLCASSPRGRAGGGPDTQYFGPGTRLTVL.

V and J are TRBV5-1 and TRBJ2-7, with TRBD2 as a possible D gene (6 bases). The germline gives CDR1 SGHRS, CDR2 YFSETQ. The CDR3 is 14 amino acids. Trimming pared 0 bases from V and 2 bases from J, leaving 9 bases between. CDR3 in DNA: TGCGCCAGCAGCTTGGCGGGACTGCCCTACGAGCAGTACTTC. Translating gives CASSLAGLPYEQYF.

This clone has a count of ten or more. The genes are TRBV20-1 and TRBJ1-2; maybe TRBD1 (5 bases). CDR3 length: 15 amino acids. CDR1 and CDR2 (germline): DFQATT, SNEGSKA (reference sequence). Trimming cost V 2 bases and J 5 bases, with 18 bases left between them. The CDR3 protein is CSARSWAGGTYGYTF. For the CDR3, the DNA is TGCAGTGCTAGATCGTGGGCAGGTGGGACTTATGGCTACACCTTC.

This clone showed up just a few times. The V call is TRBV28, the J call TRBJ1-3; no reliable D call. Deletions cut 7 bases from V and 4 bases from J, with 26 bases between. Looked up from germline, CDR1 is MDHEN and CDR2 is SYDVKM. The CDR3 length is 18 residues. As DNA, the CDR3 is TGTGCCAGCACCAAACCCACACCAGGCGGGGAGCAGGGAAACACCATATATTTT. This codes for CASTKPTPGGEQGNTIYF.

This clone was seen many times. This chain links TRBV20-1 with TRBJ2-2; tentative D call: TRBD2 (5 bases). Germline CDR1 DFQATT, CDR2 SNEGSKA (reference sequence). There are 14 residues in the CDR3. V lost 5 bases and J 2 bases, leaving 12 bases between the germline ends. The CDR3 nucleotides read TGCAGTGCTGCACGCGGGTCAAACACCGGGGAGCTGTTTTTT. Encoded protein: CSAARGSNTGELFF.